This is a list of T cell receptor beta chains from one sample in a study of T cells in Graves' hyperthyroidism and ophthalmopathy. TCRdb used MiXCR to reprocess the multiplex PCR reads, holding one entry per CDR3 protein. Of 350,000 to 400,000 distinct CDR3 sequences in the sample, 14% to 15% were seen once. Source material: blood. Receptor source: a woman aged 25 to 39 with Graves' hyperthyroidism. CDR3s include the opening cysteine and the closing phenylalanine or tryptophan. D genes are given only for firm matches. Size is stated for part of the rows, as once, few or many counts, or as a class when the clone is expanded.

J gene: TRBJ2-1; D gene: NA; clone size: many; V gene: TRBV3-1; CDR3 DNA: TGTGCCAGCAGCCACCTACTAACGTCCGACTACAATGAGCAGTTCTTC; CDR3 protein: CASSHLLTSDYNEQFF
J gene: TRBJ2-3; D gene: NA; clone size: many; V gene: TRBV7-2; CDR3 DNA: TGTGCCAGCAGCTTAGGGTCCGTTAGGGGGGCAGATACGCAGTATTTT; CDR3 protein: CASSLGSVRGADTQYF
J gene: TRBJ2-5; D gene: TRBD2; clone size: many; V gene: TRBV28; CDR3 DNA: TGTGCCAGCAGCTCTCCTACTAGCGGGAGGACAAAAAGCGGGCGAGAGACCCAGTACTTC; CDR3 protein: CASSSPTSGRTKSGRETQYF
J gene: TRBJ2-1; D gene: NA; clone size: few; V gene: TRBV29-1; CDR3 DNA: TGCAGCGAGCTGGGTCTCCACAATGAGCAGTTCTTC; CDR3 protein: CSELGLHNEQFF
J gene: TRBJ2-7; D gene: NA; clone size: many; V gene: TRBV7-3; CDR3 DNA: TGTGCCAGCAGCTTACTAGTGGGCTACGAGCAGTACTTC; CDR3 protein: CASSLLVGYEQYF
J gene: TRBJ2-1; D gene: TRBD2; clone size: few; V gene: TRBV10-2; CDR3 DNA: TGCGCCAGCAGTGAGTACCGGACTAGCGGGAGTGAGACGTTGGGGTACTACAATGAGCAGTTCTTC; CDR3 protein: CASSEYRTSGSETLGYYNEQFF
J gene: TRBJ2-7; D gene: TRBD1; clone size: few; V gene: TRBV6-1; CDR3 DNA: TGTGCCAGCAGCCAACAGGGGCGATCCTACGAGCAGTACTTC; CDR3 protein: CASSQQGRSYEQYF
J gene: TRBJ2-3; D gene: NA; clone size: few; V gene: TRBV5-1; CDR3 DNA: TGCGCCAGCAGCTTGGGTCCGGACACATACACAGATACGCAGTATTTT; CDR3 protein: CASSLGPDTYTDTQYF
J gene: TRBJ2-7; D gene: TRBD1; clone size: few; V gene: TRBV5-4; CDR3 DNA: TGTGCCAGCAGCTTGGGGGACAGGCCCCCCTACGAGCAGTACTTC; CDR3 protein: CASSLGDRPPYEQYF
J gene: TRBJ1-2; D gene: NA; clone size: many; V gene: TRBV10-2; CDR3 DNA: TGCGCCAGCCGGACAGACTCCTATGGCTACACCTTC; CDR3 protein: CASRTDSYGYTF
J gene: TRBJ2-1; D gene: NA; clone size: many; V gene: TRBV27; CDR3 DNA: TGTGCCAGCAGTCCCTCGGGGCGCAATGAGCAGTTCTTC; CDR3 protein: CASSPSGRNEQFF
J gene: TRBJ1-4; D gene: NA; clone size: few; V gene: TRBV13; CDR3 DNA: TGTGCCAGCAGGGAATGGAAGGGTGCACGAACTAATGAAAAACTGTTTTTT; CDR3 protein: CASREWKGARTNEKLFF
J gene: TRBJ2-5; D gene: TRBD2; clone size: many; V gene: TRBV9; CDR3 DNA: TGTGCCAGCAGCGTTACGGGAGGGTTGGAGACCCAGTACTTC; CDR3 protein: CASSVTGGLETQYF
J gene: TRBJ2-7; D gene: NA; clone size: NA; V gene: TRBV20-1; CDR3 DNA: TGCAGTGCTTACTCGGACGGGGCCAGCGAGCAGTACTTC; CDR3 protein: CSAYSDGASEQYF
J gene: TRBJ2-3; D gene: NA; clone size: few; V gene: TRBV9; CDR3 DNA: TGTGCCAGCAGCGGCGGATTCACAGATACGCAGTATTTT; CDR3 protein: CASSGGFTDTQYF